This is a list of T cell receptor beta chains from one sample in a study of monozygotic twins with cystic fibrosis. Libraries were prepared by immunoSEQ multiplex PCR; TCRdb keeps only in-frame clonotypes and omits some of them. The sample holds around 12,000 clones, roughly 85% seen once. What was sequenced was blood. The receptors shown here come from a man aged 18-30 years with cystic fibrosis. The CDR3 runs from the conserved cysteine through the conserved F or W. Each record gives: CDR3 protein, V gene, J gene.

CDR3aa: CASSLELAGYNEQFF; v_gene: TRBV11-2; j_gene: TRBJ2-1
CDR3aa: CASGYDRANEQFF; v_gene: TRBV6-5; j_gene: TRBJ2-1
CDR3aa: CASSVERESYEQFF; v_gene: TRBV6-4; j_gene: TRBJ2-1
CDR3aa: CASSLKGWTEAFF; v_gene: TRBV27; j_gene: TRBJ1-1
CDR3aa: CASSLGSAPRSGNEQFF; v_gene: TRBV5-1; j_gene: TRBJ2-1
CDR3aa: CASTEGGYEQYF; v_gene: TRBV2; j_gene: TRBJ2-7
CDR3aa: CASIPPATDTQYF; v_gene: TRBV2; j_gene: TRBJ2-3
CDR3aa: CAWSVGESAYEQYF; v_gene: TRBV30; j_gene: TRBJ2-7
CDR3aa: CSVEDRNFYGYTF; v_gene: TRBV29-1; j_gene: TRBJ1-2
CDR3aa: CASSGPSGREQYF; v_gene: TRBV27; j_gene: TRBJ2-7
CDR3aa: CASRYRTGGASEAFF; v_gene: TRBV4-1; j_gene: TRBJ1-1
CDR3aa: CASSLTGQGADTQYF; v_gene: TRBV28; j_gene: TRBJ2-3
CDR3aa: CATRRNTEAFF; v_gene: TRBV6-5; j_gene: TRBJ1-1
CDR3aa: CASSTGGTQYF; v_gene: TRBV7-2; j_gene: TRBJ2-5
CDR3aa: CASTPYVGQGNEQYF; v_gene: TRBV2; j_gene: TRBJ2-7
CDR3aa: CASSSVLAGEYEQYF; v_gene: TRBV5-1; j_gene: TRBJ2-7
CDR3aa: CAWSLGVVYNEQFF; v_gene: TRBV30; j_gene: TRBJ2-1
CDR3aa: CASSYWVNTEAFF; v_gene: TRBV7-9; j_gene: TRBJ1-1
CDR3aa: CASSQEPAGTVYGYTF; v_gene: TRBV4-2; j_gene: TRBJ1-2
CDR3aa: CASSHGFANTEAFF; v_gene: TRBV9; j_gene: TRBJ1-1
CDR3aa: CASSPGGLAYNEQFF; v_gene: TRBV7-9; j_gene: TRBJ2-1
CDR3aa: CASSQGGAVTEAFF; v_gene: TRBV14; j_gene: TRBJ1-1
CDR3aa: CASSWGDYGYTF; v_gene: TRBV19; j_gene: TRBJ1-2
CDR3aa: CAWSRNYEQYF; v_gene: TRBV30; j_gene: TRBJ2-7
CDR3aa: CASNEVGQGPTTEAFF; v_gene: TRBV5-1; j_gene: TRBJ1-1
CDR3aa: CASSDSREFGNEQFF; v_gene: TRBV10-1; j_gene: TRBJ2-1
CDR3aa: CASSLGGLASNTGELFF; v_gene: TRBV5-1; j_gene: TRBJ2-2
CDR3aa: CASSLGITYEQYF; v_gene: TRBV7-2; j_gene: .
CDR3aa: CAISDRAGGPIDTQYF; v_gene: TRBV10-3; j_gene: TRBJ2-3
CDR3aa: CAISGDSDGYTF; v_gene: TRBV10-3; j_gene: TRBJ1-2